A selection of T cell receptor beta chains follows, all from one sample in a study of blood T cell repertoires in COVID-19. The protocol was immunoSEQ multiplex PCR, while the TCRdb copy is restricted to in-frame clones and leaves out a portion. The profile covers about 410,000 clones, with approximately 90% appearing a single time and roughly 1.6% taken by the ten largest. Material for sequencing was peripheral blood. The receptors here all came from a woman between 40 and 55 years old with COVID-19, enrolled during active disease. Each CDR3 is given with its conserved first and last residue. D genes are given only for firm matches. The size of a clone is reported for some rows only, either as once, few or many, or as a class for expanded clones.

v_gene	j_gene	abundance	d_gene	CDR3nt	CDR3aa
TRBV2	TRBJ2-1	NA	NA	TGTGCCAGCAGTGACGGGGGGCGCAATGAGCAGTTCTTC	CASSDGGRNEQFF
TRBV28	TRBJ1-1	NA	NA	TGTGCCAGCAGTTGGTGGACAGACAGAACTGAAGCTTTCTTT	CASSWWTDRTEAFF
TRBV14	TRBJ2-3	NA	TRBD2	TGTGCCAGCAGCCAAGATTTCCTAGCGGGAGGCACAGATACGCAGTATTTT	CASSQDFLAGGTDTQYF
TRBV5-4	TRBJ1-1	once	NA	TGTGCCAGCAGCTTAGGAGGGTTTAACACTGAAGCTTTCTTT	CASSLGGFNTEAFF
TRBV5-1	TRBJ1-2	NA	NA	TGCGCCAGCAGCTTGGAGGGACACCTAAAACCTAACTATGGCTACACCTTC	CASSLEGHLKPNYGYTF
TRBV20-1	TRBJ2-7	NA	TRBD2	TGCAGTGCTAGTGGATTCCTAGCGGGGGCCTACGAGCAGTACTTC	CSASGFLAGAYEQYF
TRBV30	TRBJ1-3	once	TRBD1	TGTGCCTGGAACAGGGGCTCTGGAAACACCATATATTTT	CAWNRGSGNTIYF
TRBV6-5	TRBJ2-3	NA	NA	TGTGCCAGCAGCCCGAGGGCAGATACGCAGTATTTT	CASSPRADTQYF
TRBV5-1	TRBJ1-1	few	TRBD1	TGCGCCAGCAGCTTTATTGACAGGGGGAAGAACACTGAAGCTTTCTTT	CASSFIDRGKNTEAFF
TRBV6-4	TRBJ2-2	NA	TRBD1	TGTGCCAGCAGCCGATCGGGACAGCCCTTCCCCGGGGAGCTGTTTTTT	CASSRSGQPFPGELFF
TRBV7-3	TRBJ2-2	NA	TRBD2	TGTGCCAGCAGCTTAGTGGGCCTAGCGGGAGTAACCGGGGAGCTGTTTTTT	CASSLVGLAGVTGELFF
TRBV28	TRBJ1-5	NA	TRBD1	TGTGCCAGCAGTTTATCTGACAGGGAGAATCAGCCCCAGCATTTT	CASSLSDRENQPQHF
TRBV5-1	TRBJ2-1	NA	TRBD2	TGCGCCAGCAGCTTGACTCCCCCAGGACTAGCGGGAGTCGGCAATGAGCAGTTCTTC	CASSLTPPGLAGVGNEQFF
TRBV10-2	TRBJ2-7	NA	NA	TGCGCCAGCAGTACAACAGGGAGCTCCTACGAGCAGTACTTC	CASSTTGSSYEQYF
TRBV5-6	TRBJ1-1	NA	NA	TGTGCCAGCAGCCCCGCGGGGCCGAACACTGAAGCTTTCTTT	CASSPAGPNTEAFF
TRBV4-1	TRBJ2-7	NA	NA	TGCGCCAGCAGTCGAGGGTACGAGCAGTACTTC	CASSRGYEQYF
TRBV2	TRBJ2-5	NA	TRBD2	TGTGCCAGCAGTGCTGAAGGGACTAGCGGGAGGGAAGAGACCCAGTACTTC	CASSAEGTSGREETQYF